This TCR beta chain stems from a study of blood T cell repertoires in COVID-19. Whole-study context: Donors in the United States, Italy and Spain gave samples during acute or convalescent COVID-19.

Sequencing was performed with immunoSEQ multiplex PCR; in TCRdb, only in-frame clones are kept and a portion is missing. The table lists about 50,000 clones, just under 90% of them singletons, with roughly 10% in the top ten. The sequence derives from a man older than 75 with active or convalescent COVID-19. The sequencing sample was made of peripheral blood.

The CDR3 loop is CASTRLLAVGTGSTYNSPLHF. DNA of the CDR3: TGCGCCAGCACGAGGCTCCTCGCCGTAGGGACAGGGTCTACTTATAATTCACCCCTCCACTTT. The V gene is TRBV10-1, the J gene TRBJ1-6, with TRBD1 matching over 9 bases. This CDR3 is built from 21 residues. Germline V lookup: CDR1 WNHNN, CDR2 SYGVQD (reference sequence). The trim removed 7 bases at V and 4 bases at J, leaving 23 bases unmatched.